Below are 12 T cell receptor beta chains sequenced from a single sample in a study of T cell changes during pregnancy in multiple sclerosis. Generated by immunoSEQ multiplex PCR, the TCRdb table keeps only in-frame clones and is missing some. The sample shows fewer than 90,000 clones, more than 80% of them seen only once. The sample here was peripheral blood, taken in the second trimester of pregnancy. These receptors came from a female donor with multiple sclerosis, enrolled in a pregnancy study.

This chain uses TRBV7-2 with TRBJ1-2; 7 bases match TRBD1. The J segment lost 4 bases and the V segment lost 5 bases, leaving 10 bases of the junction unmatched. CDR1 and CDR2 (germline): SGHTA, FQGNSA. CDR3 length equals 15 residues. Written as DNA, the CDR3 is TGTGCCAGCAGCCGTCCAGGGGGGCGGGTCTATGGCTACACCTTC. Protein product: CASSRPGGRVYGYTF.

This clone is a singleton in its sample. The CDR3 DNA reads TGTGCCAGCAGTGAATTTGGGACATCGGATGGCTACACCTTC. Translation: CASSEFGTSDGYTF. The chain joins TRBV25-1 to TRBJ1-2; TRBD1 is a possible D gene (6 bases). Germline V gene lookup returns CDR1 MGHDK and CDR2 SYGVNS. The CDR3 totals 14 residues. V lost 1 base to trimming and J lost 6 bases, with 12 bases between them.

The V gene is TRBV10-3, the J gene TRBJ2-3; D is perhaps TRBD1 (6 bases). V lost 3 bases and J 6 bases, leaving 16 bases between the germline ends. This CDR3 has 15 amino acids. CDR1 and CDR2 from the germline V gene are ENHRY and SYGVKD. CDR3 in amino acids: CAISEQGTVGDTQYF. CDR3 DNA sequence: TGTGCCATCAGTGAACAGGGTACTGTGGGGGATACGCAGTATTTT.

CDR3 region: CASSLVAAAVQETQYF. The CDR3, as DNA: TGTGCCAGCAGCTTAGTCGCTGCAGCGGTCCAAGAGACCCAGTACTTC. The chain couples TRBV7-8 to TRBJ2-5, with D perhaps TRBD2 (5 bases). Between the trimmed V and J ends, which lost 1 base and 1 base, there was a span of 13 bases. The CDR3 contains 16 residues. Per the germline V gene, CDR1 is SGHVS and CDR2 is FQNEAQ.

The V and J genes are TRBV9 and TRBJ1-2, with 8 bases identical to TRBD1. The CDR3 length is 16 residues. V shed 0 bases and J 8 bases; nucleotides not matched to a gene: 12. Germline CDR1 SGDLS, CDR2 YYNGEE. CDR3 sequence: CASSVAPDRGGGGYTF. As DNA, the CDR3 is TGTGCCAGCAGCGTAGCCCCCGACAGGGGAGGGGGAGGCTACACCTTC.

V is TRBV19 and J is TRBJ2-7, with 7 bases identical to TRBD1. The CDR3 extends over 15 amino acids. Germline V gives CDR1 LNHDA, CDR2 SQIVND (reference sequence). After removal of 3 bases from V and 4 bases from J, the junction contained 9 bases not matched to a gene. The CDR3 loop is CASSIGQAAAYEQYF. The CDR3 DNA is TGTGCCAGTAGTATTGGACAGGCGGCCGCTTACGAGCAGTACTTC.

This clone was found once. The CDR3 DNA reads TGCGCCAGCAGCGGGACTAGCGTAGGCAATGAGCAGTTCTTC. It specifies CASSGTSVGNEQFF. The gene calls are TRBV4-1 and TRBJ2-1, with 10 positions matching TRBD2. The CDR3 has 14 residues. The V segment lost 5 bases and the J segment 6 bases; nucleotides outside the gene matches: 4. Germline V gives CDR1 MGHRA, CDR2 YSYEKL.

The J gene is TRBJ1-2, the V gene TRBV11-2, with TRBD1 matching over 9 bases. Germline CDR1 reads SGHAT; CDR2 reads FQNNGV. The CDR3 extends over 14 amino acids. V lost 3 bases, J lost 2 bases, and 1 base stayed unmatched. DNA of the CDR3: TGTGCCAGCAGCTTGGACAGGGGCAACTATGGCTACACCTTC. It translates to CASSLDRGNYGYTF.

This clone has ten or more counts. The chain links TRBV19 to TRBJ1-2, with 9 nucleotides matching TRBD1. J was trimmed by 7 bases and V by 5 bases; bases with no gene match: 8. The CDR3 runs 14 residues. Germline V lookup: CDR1 LNHDA, CDR2 SQIVND (reference sequence). The CDR3 here is CASSRPGTGFGYTF. As DNA, the CDR3 is TGTGCCAGTAGTCGTCCCGGGACAGGGTTTGGCTACACCTTC.

This clone was detected a few times. This chain uses TRBV5-1 with TRBJ1-1; 7 positions match TRBD1. The CDR3 is 16 residues long. V shed 4 bases and J 0 bases; nucleotides not matched to a gene: 9. Germline V CDR1 and CDR2: SGHRS, YFSETQ. The CDR3 bases are TGCGCCAGCAGCCCTGACCCCGGACAGGTGAACACTGAAGCTTTCTTT. Encoded protein: CASSPDPGQVNTEAFF.

This rearrangement joins TRBV7-3 to TRBJ2-3; D is uncertain. V dropped 1 base and J dropped 0 bases, with 11 bases sitting between them. This CDR3 region has 16 residues. Per germline, CDR1 SGHTA and CDR2 FQGTGA. The CDR3 nucleotides are TGTGCCAGCAGCTTAAATAGTCTTGCAAGCACAGATACGCAGTATTTT. Residues: CASSLNSLASTDTQYF.

The rearrangement joins TRBV9 to TRBJ2-3; D perhaps matches TRBD2 (6 bases). The germline V gene has CDR1 SGDLS and CDR2 YYNGEE. This CDR3 is built from 16 residues. The V gene lost 3 bases and the J gene lost 0 bases, with 14 bases spanning the gap. The CDR3 is CASSEGLPPSTDTQYF. In nucleotides, the CDR3 is TGTGCCAGCAGCGAGGGACTCCCTCCTAGCACAGATACGCAGTATTTT. Based on the CDR3 plus reference TRBV9 and TRBJ2-3, the full variable domain is DSGVTQTPKHLITATGQRVTLRCSPRSGDLSVYWYQQSLDQGLQFLIQYYNGEERAKGNILERFSAQQFPDLHSELNLSSLELGDSALYFCASSEGLPPSTDTQYFGPGTRLTVL.